This T cell receptor (beta chain) comes out of a study of blood T cells in healthy people across ages. Overall study findings and caveats: Per-million-T-cell TCR beta diversity fell roughly linearly with age. Naive CD4+ cell counts and diversity both ran higher in long-lived than in aged donors.

It was with a sample-barcoded 5' primer and a J-beta primer mix that a second PCR of about 7 to 12 cycles was run. One entry per CDR3 protein results from TCRdb running MiXCR on the 5' RACE reads. Among about 1.8 million distinct CDR3 sequences listed, approximately 50% were seen once. This clonotype was seen a few times. Antigen: not known. The sample providers were healthy Caucasian people from Russia, aged about 6 to 95. At least 6 micrograms of total RNA were extracted per sample. Sequences were obtained from blood. The origin of this receptor is a woman aged 40 to 49 in good health.

The DNA of the CDR3 is TGCAGCGTTGAAGTTCTGGCGGGGTACCAAGAGACCCAGTACTTC. Encoded protein: CSVEVLAGYQETQYF. This sequence joins TRBV29-1 and TRBJ2-5, with D tentatively TRBD2 (6 bases). V was clipped by 1 base and J by 0 bases, with 12 bases between them. The germline CDR1 and CDR2 sequences are SQVTM and ANQGSEA. This CDR3 has 15 residues.